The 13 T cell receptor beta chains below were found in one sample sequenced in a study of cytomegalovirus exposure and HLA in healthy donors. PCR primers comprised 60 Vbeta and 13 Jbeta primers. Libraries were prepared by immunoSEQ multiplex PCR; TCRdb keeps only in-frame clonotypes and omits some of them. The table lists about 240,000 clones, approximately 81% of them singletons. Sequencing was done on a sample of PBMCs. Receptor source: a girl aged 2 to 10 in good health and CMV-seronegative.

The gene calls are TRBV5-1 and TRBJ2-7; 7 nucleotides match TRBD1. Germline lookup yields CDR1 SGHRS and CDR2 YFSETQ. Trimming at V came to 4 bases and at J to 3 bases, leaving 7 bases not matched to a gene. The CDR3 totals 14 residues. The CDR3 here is CASSRQGVDYEQYF. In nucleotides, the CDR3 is TGCGCCAGCAGCAGGCAGGGGGTTGACTACGAGCAGTACTTC.

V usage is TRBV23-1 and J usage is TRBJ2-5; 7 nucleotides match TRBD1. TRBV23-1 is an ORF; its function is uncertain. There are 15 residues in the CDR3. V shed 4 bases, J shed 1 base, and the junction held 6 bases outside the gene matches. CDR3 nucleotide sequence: TGCGCCAGCAGTCCCCGTGGACAGGCCCAAGAGACCCAGTACTTC. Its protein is CASSPRGQAQETQYF.

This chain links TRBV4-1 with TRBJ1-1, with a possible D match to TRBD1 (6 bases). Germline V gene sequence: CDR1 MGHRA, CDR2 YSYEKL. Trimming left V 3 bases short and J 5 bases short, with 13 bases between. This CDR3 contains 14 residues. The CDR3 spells CASSHKQGNTEAFF. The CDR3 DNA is TGCGCCAGCAGCCACAAACAGGGAAATACTGAAGCTTTCTTT.

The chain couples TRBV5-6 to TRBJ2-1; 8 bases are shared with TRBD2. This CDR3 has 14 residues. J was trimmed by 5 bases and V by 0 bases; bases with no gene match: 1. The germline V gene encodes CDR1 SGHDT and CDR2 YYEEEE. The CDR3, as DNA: TGTGCCAGCAGCTTGGGAGCGGGAGACAATGAGCAGTTCTTC. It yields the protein CASSLGAGDNEQFF.

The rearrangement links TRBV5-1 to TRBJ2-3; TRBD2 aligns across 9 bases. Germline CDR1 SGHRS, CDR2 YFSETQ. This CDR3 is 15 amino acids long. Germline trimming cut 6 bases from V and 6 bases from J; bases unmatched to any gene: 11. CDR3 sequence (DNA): TGCGCCAGCACGGCGTCTAGCGGGATATCCGATACGCAGTATTTT. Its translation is CASTASSGISDTQYF.

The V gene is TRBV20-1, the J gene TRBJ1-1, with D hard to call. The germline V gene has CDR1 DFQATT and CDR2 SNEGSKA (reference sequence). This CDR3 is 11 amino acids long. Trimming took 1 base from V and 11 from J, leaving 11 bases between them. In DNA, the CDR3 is TGCAGTGCTAGAGGGTCTCTAACCGCTTTCTTT. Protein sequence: CSARGSLTAFF.

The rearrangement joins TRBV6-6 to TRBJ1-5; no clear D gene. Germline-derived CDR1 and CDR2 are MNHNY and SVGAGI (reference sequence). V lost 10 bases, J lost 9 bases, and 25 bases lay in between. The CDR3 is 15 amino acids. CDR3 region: CATELGTAGVGPQHF. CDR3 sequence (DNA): TGTGCCACCGAACTAGGAACAGCCGGGGTCGGGCCCCAGCATTTT.

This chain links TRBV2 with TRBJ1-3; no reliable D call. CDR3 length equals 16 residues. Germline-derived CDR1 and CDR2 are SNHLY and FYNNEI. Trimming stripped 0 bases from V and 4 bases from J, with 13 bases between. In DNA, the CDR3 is TGTGCCAGCAGTGAAGCGTTGAGAGTCTGGGGAAACACCATATATTTT. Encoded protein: CASSEALRVWGNTIYF. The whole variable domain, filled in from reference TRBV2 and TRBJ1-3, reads EPEVTQTPSHQVTQMGQEVILRCVPISNHLYFYWYRQILGQKVEFLVSFYNNEISEKSEIFDDQFSVERPDGSNFTLKIRSTKLEDSAMYFCASSEALRVWGNTIYFGEGSWLTVV.

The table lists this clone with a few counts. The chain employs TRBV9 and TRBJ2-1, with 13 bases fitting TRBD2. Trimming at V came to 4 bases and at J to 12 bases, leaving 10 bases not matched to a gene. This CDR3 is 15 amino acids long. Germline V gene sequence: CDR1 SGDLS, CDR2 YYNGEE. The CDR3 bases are TGTGCCAGCAGCCCACAGACTAGCGGGGGGCGGGGGCAGTTCTTC. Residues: CASSPQTSGGRGQFF.

The chain's CDR3 is CASSFGLAGSLETQYF. The CDR3 DNA reads as TGTGCCAGCAGCTTTGGGCTAGCGGGATCCCTAGAGACCCAGTACTTC. This chain uses TRBV5-6 with TRBJ2-5; TRBD2 agrees at 9 bases. CDR1 SGHDT and CDR2 YYEEEE come from the germline V gene. This CDR3 is 16 amino acids long. Trimming cost V 2 bases and J 4 bases; bases outside gene matches: 9.

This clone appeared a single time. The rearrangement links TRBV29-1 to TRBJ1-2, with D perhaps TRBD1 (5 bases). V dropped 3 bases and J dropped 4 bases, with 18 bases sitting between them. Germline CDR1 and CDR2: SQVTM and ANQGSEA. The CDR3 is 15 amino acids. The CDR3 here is CSVDGVEGRGYGYTF. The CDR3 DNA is TGCAGCGTTGACGGGGTGGAGGGGAGGGGCTATGGCTACACCTTC. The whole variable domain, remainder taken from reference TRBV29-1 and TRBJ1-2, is SAVISQKPSRDICQRGTSLTIQCQVDSQVTMMFWYRQQPGQSLTLIATANQGSEATYESGFVIDKFPISRPNLTFSTLTVSNMSPEDSSIYLCSVDGVEGRGYGYTFGSGTRLTVV.

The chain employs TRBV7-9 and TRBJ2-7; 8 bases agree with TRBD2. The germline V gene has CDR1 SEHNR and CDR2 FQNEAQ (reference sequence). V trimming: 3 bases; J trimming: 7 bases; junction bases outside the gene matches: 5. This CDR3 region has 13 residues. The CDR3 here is CASSFSAGGEQYF. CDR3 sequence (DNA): TGTGCCAGCAGCTTTTCCGCGGGGGGAGAGCAGTACTTC.

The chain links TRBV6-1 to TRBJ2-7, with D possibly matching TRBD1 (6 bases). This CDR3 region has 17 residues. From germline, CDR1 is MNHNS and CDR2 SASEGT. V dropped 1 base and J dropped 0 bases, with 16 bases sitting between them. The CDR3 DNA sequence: TGTGCCAGCAGTGAAGTTTTTGAGCAGGGGCTCTCCTACGAGCAGTACTTC. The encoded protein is CASSEVFEQGLSYEQYF.